A selection of T cell receptor beta chains follows, all from one sample in a study of blood T cell repertoires in COVID-19. Measured with immunoSEQ multiplex PCR; TCRdb has only the in-frame clones, and not every one. The sample has around 100,000 clones, over 75% seen once. Sequenced material: peripheral blood. The receptors were gathered from a human donor in a cohort sampled during active COVID-19. Each CDR3 is given with its conserved first and last residue. The D gene is left open where the match is weak. For some rows the clone size is stated as once, few or many, or as a class when expanded; others skip it.

clone_size | d_call | j_call | v_call | cdr3_nt | cdr3_aa
NA | NA | TRBJ2-1 | TRBV6-6 | TGTGCCAGCAGCGGCGTTGCGGCGGGCTACAATGAGCAGTTCTTC | CASSGVAAGYNEQFF
NA | TRBD2 | TRBJ2-1 | TRBV5-1 | TGCGCCAGTGGGAGCGGGATATCCTACAATGAGCAGTTCTTC | CASGSGISYNEQFF
NA | TRBD1 | TRBJ2-4 | TRBV7-2 | TGTGCCAGCAGCTTGCTTCCAGGGGGCGTAGCGCCGAACATTCAGTACTTC | CASSLLPGGVAPNIQYF
NA | TRBD2 | TRBJ2-5 | TRBV6-5 | TGTGCCAGCAGCCTCTCGACTAGCAAGGAAGAGACCCAGTACTTC | CASSLSTSKEETQYF
NA | NA | TRBJ1-2 | TRBV7-2 | TGTGCCAGCAGCTTAGCACAGGTCTATGGCTACACCTTC | CASSLAQVYGYTF
NA | TRBD2 | TRBJ2-1 | TRBV7-2 | TGTGCCAGCAGCTTAGCACTAGCGGGGGGGCTACCCTACAATGAGCAGTTCTTC | CASSLALAGGLPYNEQFF
NA | NA | TRBJ1-6 | TRBV5-6 | TGTGCCAGCAGCTTGGCCAACATTTCACCCCTCCACTTT | CASSLANISPLHF
NA | TRBD2 | TRBJ2-5 | TRBV27 | TGTGCCAGCAGTTCTGGACTAGCGGGAGGGTGGGGGGAGACCCAGTACTTC | CASSSGLAGGWGETQYF
NA | NA | TRBJ2-1 | TRBV6-2/TRBV6-3 | TGTGCCAGCAGCGCCTCCCAGGGAACCTACAATGAGCAGTTCTTC | CASSASQGTYNEQFF
NA | NA | TRBJ2-7 | TRBV5-5 | TGTGCCAGCAGCTTGACTAGCTACGAGCAGTACTTC | CASSLTSYEQYF
NA | NA | TRBJ2-1 | TRBV4-1 | TGCGCCAGCAGCCAAGATTCTATCCGGGATGGAATCTACAATGAGCAGTTCTTC | CASSQDSIRDGIYNEQFF
NA | TRBD2 | TRBJ2-3 | TRBV7-6 | TGTGCCAGCAGCCCCGAGGTGGCGGGAGCAACAGATACGCAGTATTTT | CASSPEVAGATDTQYF
NA | TRBD2 | TRBJ2-5 | TRBV7-9 | TGTGCCAGCAGCTTATCAGCGGGGAAAGAGACCCAGTACTTC | CASSLSAGKETQYF
NA | NA | TRBJ2-1 | TRBV28 | TGTGCCAGCCACCTCTCGACTTCCTACAATGAGCAGTTCTTC | CASHLSTSYNEQFF
NA | TRBD1 | TRBJ1-4 | TRBV7-2 | TGTGCCAGCAGCGCAACCGGGACAGGGTTCGGGGAAAAACTGTTTTTT | CASSATGTGFGEKLFF
NA | NA | TRBJ1-2 | TRBV18 | TGTGCCAGCTCACCAGCGAGCAGAGGGAGCTATGGCTACACCTTC | CASSPASRGSYGYTF
NA | TRBD2 | TRBJ2-1 | TRBV6-5 | TGTGCCAGCTCTAGCGGGATCACCAATGAGCAGTTCTTC | CASSSGITNEQFF
NA | NA | TRBJ2-1 | TRBV23-1 | TGCGCCAGCAGTCAATCGTACAGGGAAGGGACCGGTGAGCAGTTCTTC | CASSQSYREGTGEQFF
NA | TRBD1 | TRBJ2-3 | TRBV10-3 | TGTGCCATCGGGACAGGGGGCACAGATACGCAGTATTTT | CAIGTGGTDTQYF
NA | NA | TRBJ1-2 | TRBV13 | TGTGCCAGCAGCTCCATATTGTCTGTCAGGGAGGGTGGCTACACCTTC | CASSSILSVREGGYTF
NA | NA | TRBJ1-1 | TRBV19 | TGTGCCAGTACCCGATATGGGGGAGGGGGTACCAACACTGAAGCTTTCTTT | CASTRYGGGGTNTEAFF
NA | NA | TRBJ2-1 | TRBV21-1 | TGTGCCAGCAGGAGAAGAATGCGCAATGAGCAGTTCTTC | CASRRRMRNEQFF
NA | NA | TRBJ1-2 | TRBV29-1 | TGCAGCGTTCTAGAGGGCTCCACCCCTGGCTACACCTTC | CSVLEGSTPGYTF
NA | NA | TRBJ1-4 | TRBV2 | TGTGCCAGCAGTGCGGCTCCGGGTACTAATGAAAAACTGTTTTTT | CASSAAPGTNEKLFF
NA | NA | TRBJ1-1 | TRBV4-2 | TGTGCCAGCAGTGGGGGTCGGGACACGGCTTTCTTT | CASSGGRDTAFF
NA | TRBD2 | TRBJ2-3 | TRBV4-1 | TGCGCCAGCAGCCTCGGGACTAGCGCGCCAGATACGCAGTATTTT | CASSLGTSAPDTQYF
NA | TRBD2 | TRBJ2-1 | TRBV4-1 | TGCGCCAGCAGCCAAGATACTAGCGGGGATTACAATGAGCAGTTCTTC | CASSQDTSGDYNEQFF
NA | NA | TRBJ1-5 | TRBV18 | TGTGCCAGCTCACCACAAGGTTCGCGACAGATTAGCAATCAGCCCCAGCATTTT | CASSPQGSRQISNQPQHF
NA | NA | TRBJ1-2 | TRBV7-8 | TGTGCCAGCAGCTTAGCAGGGACTCCTGGCTACACCTTC | CASSLAGTPGYTF
few | NA | TRBJ1-5 | TRBV19 | TGTGCCAGTAGTCTAACGGGGGGGCCCCAGCATTTT | CASSLTGGPQHF
NA | NA | TRBJ2-7 | TRBV5-1 | TGCGCCAGCAGCTTCTCCGACTTAGAGGAGCAGTACTTC | CASSFSDLEEQYF
NA | NA | TRBJ1-1 | TRBV4-1 | TGCGCCAGCAGCCAAGAGGCCGGGAATACTGAAGCTTTCTTT | CASSQEAGNTEAFF
NA | NA | TRBJ2-3 | TRBV5-1 | TGCGCCAGCACGCGGGACCACACAGATACGCAGTATTTT | CASTRDHTDTQYF
NA | NA | TRBJ1-4 | TRBV30 | TGTGCCTGGAGTACGGGGATGTTGGAAAAACTGTTTTTT | CAWSTGMLEKLFF
NA | NA | TRBJ2-7 | TRBV12-3/TRBV12-4 | TGTGCCAGCAGTTTAGTCAGCTCCTACGAGCAGTACTTC | CASSLVSSYEQYF
NA | TRBD1 | TRBJ1-2 | TRBV29-1 | TGCAGCGTTAACAGGGGCTATGGCTACACCTTC | CSVNRGYGYTF
NA | TRBD1 | TRBJ1-2 | TRBV7-2 | TGTGCCAGCAGCCCGGACAGGAACTATGGCTACACCTTC | CASSPDRNYGYTF
NA | TRBD2 | TRBJ2-1 | TRBV7-9 | TGTGCCAGCAGCTTAGTGCCCACTAGCGGGAGGTTCTCCTACAATGAGCAGTTCTTC | CASSLVPTSGRFSYNEQFF
NA | TRBD1 | TRBJ2-7 | TRBV19 | TGTGCCAGTAGTATTCGACAGGGCGAGCAGTACTTC | CASSIRQGEQYF
NA | NA | TRBJ2-7 | TRBV6-1 | TGTGCCAGCAGTGAACAGGGTCCGGGGGTGGGTGAGCAGTACTTC | CASSEQGPGVGEQYF
NA | NA | TRBJ1-2 | TRBV7-2 | TGTGCCAGCAGCGGACAGATTAACTATGGCTACACCTTC | CASSGQINYGYTF
NA | NA | TRBJ1-2 | TRBV7-9 | TGTGCCAGCAGCCTTTATGGCCGGGAAGAGGACTATGGCTACACCTTC | CASSLYGREEDYGYTF
NA | TRBD1 | TRBJ1-1 | TRBV28 | TGTGCCAGCAGTTTCCAAGGGACAGCCAACACTGAAGCTTTCTTT | CASSFQGTANTEAFF
NA | NA | TRBJ2-7 | TRBV9 | TGTGCCAGCAGCCCCCGGGACGGGAGTAAGGGCGAGCAGTACTTC | CASSPRDGSKGEQYF
NA | NA | TRBJ2-1 | TRBV15 | TGTGCCACCAGCAGAGCAGGACAGCACTACAATGAGCAGTTCTTC | CATSRAGQHYNEQFF
NA | NA | TRBJ1-6 | TRBV3-1/TRBV3-2 | TGTGCCAGCAGCCAAGATCCCGGGGGGGGGCAGGGTTCACCCCTCCACTTT | CASSQDPGGGQGSPLHF
NA | TRBD2 | TRBJ2-7 | TRBV7-8 | TGTGCCAGCAGCAACGGGGGGGGAGATACCTACGAGCAGTACTTC | CASSNGGGDTYEQYF